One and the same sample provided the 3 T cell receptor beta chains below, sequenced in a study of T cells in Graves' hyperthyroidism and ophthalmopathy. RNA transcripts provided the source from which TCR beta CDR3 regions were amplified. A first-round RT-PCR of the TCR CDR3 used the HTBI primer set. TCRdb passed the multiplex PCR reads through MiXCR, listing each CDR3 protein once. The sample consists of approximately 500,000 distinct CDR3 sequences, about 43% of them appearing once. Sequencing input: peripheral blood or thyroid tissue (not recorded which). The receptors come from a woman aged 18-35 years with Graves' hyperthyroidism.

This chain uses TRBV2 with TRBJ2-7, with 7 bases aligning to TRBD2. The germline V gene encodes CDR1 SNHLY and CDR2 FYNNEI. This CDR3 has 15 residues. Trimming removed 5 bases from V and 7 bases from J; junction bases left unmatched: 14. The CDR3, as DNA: TGTGCCAGCAGTCTAAGGGGACTAATTCACAATGAGCAGTACTTC. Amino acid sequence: CASSLRGLIHNEQYF.

CDR3 nucleotides: TGTGCCTGGAGTGGAGGACTAGGCCTCCTCTCCTACGAGCAGTACTTC. Protein product: CAWSGGLGLLSYEQYF. The V and J genes are TRBV30 and TRBJ2-7, with 7 bases matching TRBD2. This CDR3 region has 16 residues. V gave up 1 base and J gave up 0 bases; unmatched junction bases: 9. Germline V gives CDR1 GTSNPN, CDR2 SVGIG (reference sequence).

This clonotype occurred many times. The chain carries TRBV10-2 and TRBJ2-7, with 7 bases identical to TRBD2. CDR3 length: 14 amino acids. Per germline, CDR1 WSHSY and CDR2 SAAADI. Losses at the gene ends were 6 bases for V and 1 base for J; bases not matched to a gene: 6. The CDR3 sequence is CASSRSGGSYEQYF. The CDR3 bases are TGCGCCAGCAGCCGCTCGGGGGGTTCCTACGAGCAGTACTTC.